One sample yielded the 22 T cell receptor beta chains listed below, sequenced in a study of blood T cell repertoires in COVID-19. The method was immunoSEQ multiplex PCR; TCRdb's version includes in-frame clones alone and lacks a portion of them. The data contain about 240,000 clones, about nine tenths of them singletons. Sequencing used peripheral blood. The receptors were gathered from a man aged 60 to 69 who had recovered from COVID-19.

The chain combines TRBV10-3 with TRBJ1-2; 7 bases agree with TRBD1. The CDR3 covers 18 residues. The germline V gene encodes CDR1 ENHRY and CDR2 SYGVKD. V gave up 4 bases and J gave up 4 bases; unmatched junction bases: 18. The CDR3 bases are TGTGCCATCAGTGTCGATAGGGACAGAGGGTTTGAGACCTATGGCTACACCTTC. Amino acid sequence: CAISVDRDRGFETYGYTF.

The chain recombines TRBV9 with TRBJ2-7, with 9 bases fitting TRBD1. CDR3 size: 14 residues. Germline V gene lookup returns CDR1 SGDLS and CDR2 YYNGEE. The ends lost 4 bases at V and 5 bases at J; junction bases unmatched: 7. The CDR3 sequence is CASSPGTGKDEQYF. The CDR3, as DNA: TGTGCCAGCAGCCCCGGGACAGGGAAGGACGAGCAGTACTTC.

The rearrangement joins TRBV29-1 to TRBJ2-1, with D hard to call. CDR1 is SQVTM and CDR2 is ANQGSEA in the germline V gene. Trimming removed 5 bases from V and 0 bases from J, with 11 bases in between. This CDR3 is built from 14 residues. The CDR3 reads CSVSDITSYNEQFF. CDR3 nucleotide sequence: TGCAGCGTTTCTGACATTACCTCCTACAATGAGCAGTTCTTC.

V is TRBV6-5 and J is TRBJ2-2, with a weak D call TRBD1 (6 bases). The CDR3 extends over 14 amino acids. Per germline, CDR1 MNHEY and CDR2 SVGAGI. V lost 3 bases to trimming and J lost 3 bases, with 8 bases between them. CDR3 nucleotide sequence: TGTGCCAGCAGTTATGGACAGTACACCGGGGAGCTGTTTTTT. Its translation is CASSYGQYTGELFF.

V gene TRBV12-3 or TRBV12-4 combines with J gene TRBJ2-2, with TRBD1 matching 7 bases. The CDR3 extends over 13 amino acids. V shed 4 bases, J shed 6 bases, and the junction held 2 bases outside the gene matches. CDR3 in amino acids: CASSSTGPGELFF. The CDR3 DNA follows: TGTGCCAGCAGTTCGACAGGGCCCGGGGAGCTGTTTTTT.

CDR3 sequence reads: CASSYSVIGNEQFF. CDR3 nucleotide sequence: TGTGCCAGCAGTTACAGTGTGATCGGGAATGAGCAGTTCTTC. This chain connects TRBV6-5 to TRBJ2-1; no firm D call. Trimming took 2 bases from V and 7 from J, leaving 12 bases between them. This CDR3 is 14 amino acids long. CDR1 is MNHEY and CDR2 is SVGAGI in the germline V gene.

V is TRBV18 and J is TRBJ2-7, with 9 bases fitting TRBD2. V was pared by 2 bases and J by 7 bases, with 9 bases of the junction left unmatched. The CDR3 runs 15 residues. CDR1 is KGHSH, CDR2 LQKENI, per germline. In nucleotides, the CDR3 is TGTGCCAGCTCACCATCCTCGAGCGGGGGGTATGAGCAGTACTTC. This encodes CASSPSSSGGYEQYF.

This chain joins TRBV3-1 (or the pseudogene TRBV3-2) and TRBJ1-4; D remains ambiguous. Per germline, CDR1 LGHDT and CDR2 YNNKEL (reference sequence). There are 14 residues in the CDR3. The V end was cut by 1 base, the J end by 3 bases, with 6 bases between. This CDR3 is CASSQAGSNEKLFF. CDR3 sequence (DNA): TGTGCCAGCAGCCAAGCGGGTTCTAATGAAAAACTGTTTTTT.

V and J are TRBV5-1 and TRBJ2-1; possibly TRBD2 for D (5 bases). The germline V gene encodes CDR1 SGHRS and CDR2 YFSETQ. The germline V and J ends were trimmed by 4 bases and 1 base, with 15 bases remaining between them. The length of the CDR3 is 16 residues. CDR3 sequence (DNA): TGCGCCAGCAGCGGCGGTTCCGGGGTATCCTACAATGAGCAGTTCTTC. Its translation is CASSGGSGVSYNEQFF.

This chain links TRBV3-1 (or the pseudogene TRBV3-2) with TRBJ2-5; 14 bases match TRBD2. Germline V CDR1 and CDR2: LGHDT, YNNKEL (reference sequence). CDR3 length equals 15 residues. Losses at the gene ends were 4 bases for V and 9 bases for J; bases not matched to a gene: 7. The CDR3, as DNA: TGTGCCAGCAGCCCGAGGACTAGCGGGGGGTGGGCCCAGTACTTC. It yields the protein CASSPRTSGGWAQYF.

V and J are TRBV7-6 and TRBJ2-5; TRBD1 matches at 10 bases. The CDR3 spans 16 residues. V gave up 6 bases and J gave up 3 bases; unmatched junction bases: 10. Germline V gene lookup returns CDR1 SGHVS and CDR2 FNYEAQ. The CDR3 reads CASRRDRGPGEETQYF. The CDR3 DNA is TGTGCCAGCAGACGTGACAGGGGGCCGGGAGAAGAGACCCAGTACTTC. Supplemented by reference TRBV7-6 and TRBJ2-5, the full variable domain reads GAGVSQSPRYKVTKRGQDVALRCDPISGHVSLYWYRQALGQGPEFLTYFNYEAQQDKSGLPNDRFSAERPEGSISTLTIQRTEQRDSAMYRCASRRDRGPGEETQYFGPGTRLLVL.

The chain recombines TRBV14 with TRBJ2-1; 9 bases are shared with TRBD2. J was trimmed by 4 bases and V by 0 bases; bases with no gene match: 25. CDR3 length equals 23 residues. The germline CDR1 and CDR2 sequences are SGHDN and FVKESK. CDR3 amino acids: CASSQEIRGRDGRLGLGYNEQFF. The CDR3 bases are TGTGCCAGCAGCCAAGAAATTCGCGGGAGGGACGGGCGACTGGGGCTTGGTTACAATGAGCAGTTCTTC. Together with reference TRBV14 and TRBJ2-1, the CDR3 gives the full variable domain: EAGVTQFPSHSVIEKGQTVTLRCDPISGHDNLYWYRRVMGKEIKFLLHFVKESKQDESGMPNNRFLAERTGGTYSTLKVQPAELEDSGVYFCASSQEIRGRDGRLGLGYNEQFFGPGTRLTVL.

This clone was counted only a few times. CDR3 loop: CASSTRRASGGPWRYF. CDR3 bases: TGTGCCAGCAGTACTAGAAGGGCTAGCGGGGGGCCGTGGCGGTACTTC. This rearrangement joins TRBV6-2 or TRBV6-3 to TRBJ2-7; 11 nucleotides match TRBD2. V was pared by 5 bases and J by 12 bases, with 18 bases of the junction left unmatched. The CDR3 is 16 amino acids. From germline, CDR1 is MNHEY and CDR2 SVGEGT.

J is TRBJ2-5 and V is TRBV5-1; 8 nucleotides align to TRBD2. V lost 0 bases, J lost 7 bases, and 8 bases stayed unmatched. The length of the CDR3 is 15 residues. CDR1 and CDR2 (germline): SGHRS, YFSETQ. CDR3: CASSLAGGAVGTQYF. CDR3 bases: TGCGCCAGCAGCTTGGCGGGGGGGGCCGTGGGGACCCAGTACTTC.

DNA of the CDR3: TGTGCCTCGACCCGGGGGGCGTCAGATACGCAGTATTTT. Protein product: CASTRGASDTQYF. The chain combines TRBV30 with TRBJ2-3; D is perhaps TRBD2 (7 bases). V lost 7 bases, J lost 4 bases, and 15 bases lay in between. Germline loops: CDR1 GTSNPN, CDR2 SVGIG (reference sequence). The CDR3 totals 13 residues.

This chain uses TRBV2 with TRBJ1-6, with TRBD1 as a possible D gene (5 bases). Germline lookup yields CDR1 SNHLY and CDR2 FYNNEI. The CDR3 spans 14 residues. Trimming pared 3 bases from V and 10 bases from J, leaving 13 bases between. CDR3 loop: CASSEGRVSSPLHF. In DNA, the CDR3 is TGTGCCAGCAGTGAGGGCAGGGTGAGCTCACCCCTCCACTTT. The variable domain in full, completed from reference TRBV2 and TRBJ1-6, reads EPEVTQTPSHQVTQMGQEVILRCVPISNHLYFYWYRQILGQKVEFLVSFYNNEISEKSEIFDDQFSVERPDGSNFTLKIRSTKLEDSAMYFCASSEGRVSSPLHFGNGTRLTVT.

V gene TRBV28 combines with J gene TRBJ2-1; 7 bases align to TRBD2. Unmatched junction bases numbered 5, after V lost 6 bases and J lost 0 bases. The CDR3 sequence is 15 residues long. Per the germline V gene, CDR1 is MDHEN and CDR2 is SYDVKM. CDR3 loop: CASRIRTSSYNEQFF. The CDR3 nucleotides are TGTGCCAGCAGAATTCGGACTAGCTCCTACAATGAGCAGTTCTTC.

This clone was observed once. The CDR3 protein is CASSRRAGGPMETQYF. In DNA form, the CDR3 reads TGTGCCAGCAGCCGTAGAGCGGGGGGGCCGATGGAGACCCAGTACTTC. The chain links TRBV5-5 to TRBJ2-5; 10 nucleotides agree with TRBD2. V was clipped by 4 bases and J by 5 bases; unmatched bases: 11. CDR3 size: 16 residues. Germline CDR1 and CDR2: SGHKS and YYEKEE (reference sequence).

The CDR3 DNA reads TGTGCCAGCTCACCACATGAGCTCCCTGGAAACACCATATATTTT. As protein: CASSPHELPGNTIYF. The chain uses TRBV18 and TRBJ1-3; D gene unclear. Germline V CDR1 and CDR2: KGHSH, LQKENI. CDR3 length: 15 residues. The V gene lost 1 base and the J gene lost 2 bases, with 9 bases spanning the gap.

CDR3 coding DNA: TGTGCCAGCAGCAAACCCGGGACAGGGGGCATGGAGACCCAGTACTTC. It encodes CASSKPGTGGMETQYF. V usage is TRBV5-4 and J usage is TRBJ2-5; 12 bases are a match to TRBD1. CDR3 size: 16 residues. V lost 4 bases, J lost 5 bases, and 9 bases stayed unmatched. Germline V gene lookup returns CDR1 SGHNT and CDR2 YYREEE (reference sequence).

This clone was counted only a few times. The chain is built from TRBV7-8 and TRBJ2-7, with 7 bases aligning to TRBD2. Per the germline V gene, CDR1 is SGHVS and CDR2 is FQNEAQ. V lost 4 bases to trimming and J lost 0 bases; unmatched junction nucleotides: 6. This CDR3 is built from 15 residues. The CDR3 DNA reads as TGTGCCAGCAGCTCCCTAGCGGTGAGCTCCTACGAGCAGTACGTC. Translated: CASSSLAVSSYEQYV.

The CDR3: CASSFVGARPGYTF. Written as DNA, the CDR3 is TGTGCCAGCAGCTTCGTGGGGGCCAGGCCAGGCTACACCTTC. The J gene is TRBJ1-2, the V gene TRBV7-9; a possible D gene is TRBD1 (6 bases). The CDR3 loop spans 14 amino acids. Per the germline V gene, CDR1 is SEHNR and CDR2 is FQNEAQ (reference sequence). Trimming left V 3 bases short and J 8 bases short, with 16 bases between. Full variable domain (remainder filled in from reference TRBV7-9 and TRBJ1-2): DTGVSQNPRHKITKRGQNVTFRCDPISEHNRLYWYRQTLGQGPEFLTYFQNEAQLEKSRLLSDRFSAERPKGSFSTLEIQRTEQGDSAMYLCASSFVGARPGYTFGSGTRLTVV.